Each of the 4 T cell receptor beta chains below was sequenced from the same sample in a study of blood T cells in healthy people across ages. Primers used in a second PCR of roughly 6 to 11 cycles were a sample-barcoded 5' primer and a J-beta primer mix. TCRdb reprocessed the 5' RACE reads via MiXCR and lists one record per CDR3 protein. The repertoire holds hundreds of thousands of distinct CDR3 sequences, with more than 55% as singletons. Sequencing was done on a sample of blood. These receptors were obtained from a middle-aged man in good health.

About this clonotype itself: One junction end does not reproduce the germline sequence, and a read error may be involved. The V call is TRBV6-1, the J call TRBJ2-7; TRBD1 aligns across 7 bases. CDR3 length: 14 residues. CDR1 is MNHNS and CDR2 is SASEGT in the germline V gene. DNA of the CDR3: TGTGCCAGCATTACGACAGGGTTGCCCTACGGGCAGTACTTC. Translated: CASITTGLPYGQYF.

The CDR3 coding sequence is TGTGCCAGCAGCCAAGGTTCAGATGGGTACGAGCAGTACTTC. Residues: CASSQGSDGYEQYF. V gene TRBV3-1 combines with J gene TRBJ2-7; no clear D. CDR3 length equals 14 residues. V lost 1 base and J 4 bases, leaving 11 bases between the germline ends. Germline assignment: CDR1 LGHDT and CDR2 YNNKEL (reference sequence).

The sample holds a few counts of this clonotype. This chain links TRBV6-2 or TRBV6-3 with TRBJ2-3; D may be TRBD2 (5 bases). Germline V gives CDR1 MNHEY, CDR2 SVGEGT. This CDR3 spans 14 amino acids. The ends were cut back, 3 bases at V and 6 bases at J, with 13 bases in the middle. The DNA for the CDR3 is TGTGCCAGCAGTTATCAGAGGAGGCAGGATACGCAGTATTTT. Translating it yields CASSYQRRQDTQYF.

The chain has TRBV6-6 and TRBJ2-4, with 8 bases that match TRBD2. The CDR3 consists of 17 residues. Germline V gives CDR1 MNHNY, CDR2 SVGAGI (reference sequence). V shed 7 bases and J 2 bases; nucleotides not matched to a gene: 13. The CDR3 nucleotides read TGTGCCAGCACCGACGGGGGGGCAGGGGCCACCAAAAACATTCAGTACTTC. Translation gives CASTDGGAGATKNIQYF.